What follows are 12 T cell receptor beta chains derived from one specimen sequenced in a study of cytomegalovirus exposure and HLA in healthy donors (dated by TCRdb to about 2017). Library prep was done by the immunoSEQ multiplex PCR assay. The multiplex PCR relied on a mix of 60 forward primers for TCR Vbeta segments and 13 reverse primers for TCR Jbeta segments. The table comes from immuneACCESS by way of TCRdb, which keeps in-frame sequences with V and J called. Part of the clones is missing from these tables; in studies checked, under half for an unresolved V gene and the rest for unknown reasons. This sample lists over 95,000 clones; 77% were detected once. The ten largest clones capture roughly 11% of the sample. Sequenced material: PBMCs. These receptors originate from a man aged 40-55 years in good health and CMV-seropositive.

The V call is TRBV7-9, the J call TRBJ1-4, with D maybe TRBD1 (6 bases). CDR3 length equals 14 residues. Between the trimmed V and J ends, which lost 3 bases and 4 bases, there was a span of 9 bases. The germline V gene encodes CDR1 SEHNR and CDR2 FQNEAQ (reference sequence). The CDR3 loop is CASSFQGNNEKLFF. The CDR3 nucleotides read TGTGCCAGCAGCTTTCAGGGGAATAATGAAAAACTGTTTTTT.

This chain joins TRBV5-5 and TRBJ1-1; 8 bases agree with TRBD1. The CDR3 spans 15 residues. V gave up 4 bases and J gave up 2 bases; unmatched junction bases: 7. The germline V gene encodes CDR1 SGHKS and CDR2 YYEKEE (reference sequence). The CDR3 DNA sequence: TGTGCCAGCAGCAGTTTGACAGGGGAAAACACTGAAGCTTTCTTT. It translates to CASSSLTGENTEAFF.

This chain links TRBV5-8 with TRBJ1-1; D not resolved. This CDR3 has 15 amino acids. The V and J ends lost 4 bases and 3 bases respectively, with 16 bases between them. Germline V lookup: CDR1 SGHTS, CDR2 YDEGEE. The CDR3 DNA follows: TGTGCCAGCAGCGTATTCCAATCCCGGGACACTGAAGCTTTCTTT. Residues: CASSVFQSRDTEAFF.

V gene TRBV9 combines with J gene TRBJ2-3; 7 bases fit TRBD1. V shed 0 bases and J 0 bases; nucleotides not matched to a gene: 10. The germline gives CDR1 SGDLS, CDR2 YYNGEE. The CDR3 length is 18 residues. CDR3 amino acids: CASSVGETGLSSTDTQYF. Written as DNA, the CDR3 is TGTGCCAGCAGCGTAGGGGAGACAGGGCTTAGTAGCACAGATACGCAGTATTTT. Variable domain in full (rest from reference TRBV9 and TRBJ2-3): DSGVTQTPKHLITATGQRVTLRCSPRSGDLSVYWYQQSLDQGLQFLIQYYNGEERAKGNILERFSAQQFPDLHSELNLSSLELGDSALYFCASSVGETGLSSTDTQYFGPGTRLTVL.

V usage is TRBV30 and J usage is TRBJ1-3; D is perhaps TRBD1 (5 bases). Per germline, CDR1 GTSNPN and CDR2 SVGIG (reference sequence). V shed 4 bases and J shed 0 bases, with 10 bases lying between them. This CDR3 has 14 residues. CDR3 coding DNA: TGTGCCTGGACCCTGGGGGGCTCTGGAAACACCATATATTTT. Residues: CAWTLGGSGNTIYF. Supplemented by reference TRBV30 and TRBJ1-3, the full variable domain reads SQTIHQWPATLVQPVGSPLSLECTVEGTSNPNLYWYRQAAGRGLQLLFYSVGIGQISSEVPQNLSASRPQDRQFILSSKKLLLSDSGFYLCAWTLGGSGNTIYFGEGSWLTVV.

The J gene is TRBJ1-6, the V gene TRBV7-9; D remains unclear. With 6 bases removed from V and 6 bases from J, the gap between germline ends came to 21 bases. The CDR3 runs to 17 residues. Per the germline V gene, CDR1 is SEHNR and CDR2 is FQNEAQ (reference sequence). The CDR3 here is CASSSAARGRFNSPLHF. CDR3 DNA sequence: TGTGCCAGCAGTTCCGCGGCGAGAGGGAGGTTTAATTCACCCCTCCACTTT.

The chain combines TRBV11-3 with TRBJ2-3, with 10 bases fitting TRBD1. Per germline, CDR1 SGHNT and CDR2 YENEEA. The CDR3 has 14 residues. Losses at the gene ends were 5 bases for V and 6 bases for J; bases not matched to a gene: 5. This CDR3 is CASSQGQGSDTQYF. Written as DNA, the CDR3 is TGTGCCAGCAGCCAGGGACAGGGGAGTGATACGCAGTATTTT.

CDR3 sequence (DNA): TGTGCCAGCAGTAAAGGACAGGGGGTAGAAAAACTGTTTTTT. This encodes CASSKGQGVEKLFF. The chain joins TRBV6-6 to TRBJ1-4; 10 bases line up with TRBD1. From germline, CDR1 is MNHNY and CDR2 SVGAGI (reference sequence). The V and J ends lost 5 bases and 8 bases, in that order; junction bases with no gene match: 5. This CDR3 is 14 amino acids long.

The V gene is TRBV19, the J gene TRBJ1-1; no reliable D call. The length of the CDR3 is 16 residues. Per the germline V gene, CDR1 is LNHDA and CDR2 is SQIVND (reference sequence). Trimming removed 4 bases at V and 0 bases at J, with 15 bases between. In DNA, the CDR3 is TGTGCCAGTAGTACTGAGTGGAGACGGATGAACACTGAAGCTTTCTTT. Translated, it gives CASSTEWRRMNTEAFF.

The CDR3 nucleotides are TGTGCCAGCTCACCCTCTTCCAGGGGGCCGAATTCACCCCTCCACTTT. It is translated as CASSPSSRGPNSPLHF. This chain connects TRBV18 to TRBJ1-6; 8 bases map to TRBD1. V was pared by 3 bases and J by 7 bases, with 8 bases of the junction left unmatched. The CDR3 length is 16 residues. From germline, CDR1 is KGHSH and CDR2 LQKENI.

Of note for this clone: At one end the junction does not follow the germline gene, possibly because of a read error. The V gene is TRBV7-9, the J gene TRBJ1-3, with a weak D call TRBD1 (6 bases). Germline loops: CDR1 SEHNR, CDR2 FQNEAQ (reference sequence). There are 16 residues in the CDR3. CDR3 sequence reads: CSSSFHRDNSGNTIYF. The CDR3, as DNA: TGTTCCAGCAGCTTTCACAGGGACAACTCTGGAAACACCATATATTTT. Full variable domain (missing parts from reference TRBV7-9 and TRBJ1-3): DTGVSQNPRHKITKRGQNVTFRCDPISEHNRLYWYRQTLGQGPEFLTYFQNEAQLEKSRLLSDRFSAERPKGSFSTLEIQRTEQGDSAMYLCSSSFHRDNSGNTIYFGEGSWLTVV.

The CDR3 loop is CASSHRQGNSYNEQFF. The CDR3 nucleotides read TGTGCCAGCAGCCACCGACAGGGGAACTCCTACAATGAGCAGTTCTTC. This chain uses TRBV5-4 with TRBJ2-1; 8 positions match TRBD1. V trimming: 4 bases; J trimming: 0 bases; junction bases outside the gene matches: 6. This CDR3 has 16 amino acids. Looked up from germline, CDR1 is SGHNT and CDR2 is YYREEE (reference sequence).